This is a list of T cell receptor beta chains from one sample in a study of blood T cell repertoires in COVID-19. Libraries were prepared by immunoSEQ multiplex PCR; TCRdb keeps only in-frame clonotypes and omits some of them. This sample has about 17,000 clones, with around 87% found just once. What was sequenced was peripheral blood. Receptors originate from a man aged 45-60 years with active COVID-19. Each CDR3 is given with its conserved first and last residue. Each record gives: clone size, V gene, J gene, D gene, CDR3 protein, CDR3 DNA. D genes are given only for firm matches. Clone sizes are given selectively: once, few, many, or a class where the clone is expanded.

>once|TRBV19|TRBJ2-3|.
CASSVRERGTDTQYF
TGTGCCAGTAGTGTCAGGGAGAGGGGGACAGATACGCAGTATTTT
>once|TRBV4-1|TRBJ2-1|.
CASSLTQGGEQFF
TGCGCCAGCAGCCTCACACAGGGAGGGGAGCAGTTCTTC
>.|TRBV12-3/TRBV12-4|TRBJ1-1|TRBD1
CASSLRGPEAFF
TGTGCCAGCAGTTTGAGGGGGCCTGAAGCTTTCTTT
>.|TRBV5-5|TRBJ1-6|TRBD1
CASNTGASSYNSPLHF
TGTGCCAGCAATACAGGGGCGAGCTCCTATAATTCACCCCTCCACTTT
>.|TRBV19|TRBJ1-5|TRBD1
CASSILGQGNQPQHF
TGTGCCAGTAGTATTTTGGGACAGGGGAATCAGCCCCAGCATTTT
>.|TRBV19|TRBJ2-7|.
CASSPGTMTDEQYF
TGTGCCAGTAGTCCTGGGACAATGACGGATGAGCAGTACTTC
>.|TRBV7-2|TRBJ2-3|TRBD2
CASSRTRTTDTQYF
TGTGCCAGCAGCCGGACTAGAACCACAGATACGCAGTATTTT
>.|TRBV23-1|TRBJ1-5|.
CASSPSTREVFSNQPQHF
TGCGCCAGCAGTCCCTCCACGCGGGAAGTTTTTAGCAATCAGCCCCAGCATTTT
>.|TRBV5-4|TRBJ2-7|TRBD1
CASSTGPGQGAYEQYF
TGTGCCAGCAGCACGGGGCCGGGACAGGGAGCCTACGAGCAGTACTTC
>.|TRBV19|TRBJ2-3|.
CASSNTRKQGVSDTQYF
TGTGCCAGTAGCAACACACGGAAACAGGGAGTGTCAGATACGCAGTATTTT
>.|TRBV24-1|TRBJ2-6|.
CATSADIAGANVLTF
TGTGCCACCAGTGCGGACATTGCTGGGGCCAACGTCCTGACTTTC
>few|TRBV28|TRBJ1-1|.
CASSEFQMLDARGTEAFF
TGTGCCAGCAGTGAGTTTCAAATGTTGGACGCCCGGGGAACTGAAGCTTTCTTT
>.|TRBV7-3|TRBJ1-1|TRBD1
CASSLVGTGNTEAFF
TGTGCCAGCAGCTTAGTGGGGACAGGGAACACTGAAGCTTTCTTT
>.|TRBV12-3/TRBV12-4|TRBJ1-1|.
CASNGGARTEAFF
TGTGCCAGCAACGGGGGGGCCCGAACTGAAGCTTTCTTT
>.|TRBV6-6|TRBJ1-1|TRBD1
CASSRQGRWGTEAFF
TGTGCCAGCAGTAGACAGGGGAGGTGGGGCACTGAAGCTTTCTTT
>.|TRBV5-6|TRBJ1-2|.
CASSFSDRYGYTF
TGTGCCAGCAGCTTCAGCGACAGATATGGCTACACCTTC
>.|TRBV11-2|TRBJ2-7|.
CASSPAGAGRYEQYF
TGTGCCAGCAGCCCCGCCGGGGCGGGACGGTACGAGCAGTACTTC
>.|TRBV18|TRBJ2-2|.
CASSLQGTKNTGELFF
TGTGCCAGCTCCCTCCAGGGAACCAAGAACACCGGGGAGCTGTTTTTT
>.|TRBV14|TRBJ2-7|.
CASSQDYGGYGYEQYF
TGTGCCAGCAGCCAAGATTATGGGGGGTATGGTTACGAGCAGTACTTC
>.|TRBV4-3|TRBJ2-7|TRBD1
CASSQVRDSSYEQYF
TGCGCCAGCAGCCAAGTGAGGGACAGCTCCTACGAGCAGTACTTC
>.|TRBV7-2|TRBJ2-7|TRBD1
CASSPDRVAHEQYF
TGTGCCAGCAGCCCGGACAGGGTAGCCCACGAGCAGTACTTC
>.|TRBV12-3/TRBV12-4|TRBJ2-1|.
CASSGVGVEQFF
TGTGCCAGCAGTGGGGTGGGAGTGGAGCAGTTCTTC
>.|TRBV7-2|TRBJ2-7|TRBD2
CASSLDGLAGVEQYF
TGTGCCAGCAGCTTAGACGGACTAGCGGGAGTCGAGCAGTACTTC
>.|TRBV28|TRBJ2-3|TRBD1
CASSGTGLGTDTQYF
TGTGCCAGCAGTGGGACAGGGCTCGGTACAGATACGCAGTATTTT
>.|TRBV5-1|TRBJ2-3|TRBD2
CASGPSGSTTDTQYF
TGCGCCAGCGGGCCTAGCGGGAGCACTACAGATACGCAGTATTTT
>.|TRBV3-1/TRBV3-2|TRBJ1-2|.
CASSQLPQGSYGYTF
TGTGCCAGCAGCCAACTACCTCAGGGGAGCTATGGCTACACCTTC